The clone carrying this T cell receptor beta chain was seen only a few times. What it recognizes is unknown. In germline, CDR1 is MNHEY, CDR2 SMNVEV (reference sequence). V dropped 6 bases and J dropped 0 bases, with 17 bases sitting between them. This CDR3 has 17 residues. PCR amplification relied on 60 Vbeta primers (plus 13 Jbeta primers). The repertoire was sequenced with immunoSEQ multiplex PCR; TCRdb's copy has only in-frame clones and lacks some. Counted here are roughly 150,000 clones, approximately 80% occurring once; the ten biggest clones make up roughly 2%. This specimen belongs to a study of cytomegalovirus exposure and HLA in healthy donors. Findings and caveats of the study: There was a cluster of highly shared sequence variants that was likely a sequencing artifact.

The chain links TRBV27 to TRBJ1-4; no clear D gene. The receptor comes from a woman aged 40 to 49 in good health and CMV-seronegative. Sequenced: PBMCs. The CDR3 sequence is CASRTWSSRTTNEKLFF. The CDR3 DNA sequence: TGTGCCAGCAGAACTTGGAGTTCTCGAACAACTAATGAAAAACTGTTTTTT. Full variable domain (remainder filled in from reference TRBV27 and TRBJ1-4): EAQVTQNPRYLITVTGKKLTVTCSQNMNHEYMSWYRQDPGLGLRQIYYSMNVEVTDKGDVPEGYKVSRKEKRNFPLILESPSPNQTSLYFCASRTWSSRTTNEKLFFGSGTQLSVL.